What follows are 27 T cell receptor beta chains derived from one specimen sequenced in a study of graft-versus-host responses after intestinal transplantation. Some clones are missing from TCRdb's copy, which holds only in-frame ones; the method was immunoSEQ multiplex PCR. The data contain tens of thousands of clones, over 65% of them singletons. This material consisted of PBMCs, taken around 29 days after intestinal transplant. The receptor set was obtained from a human patient who received an intestinal transplant, so some T cells may come from the graft donor.

The rearrangement uses TRBV12-5 and TRBJ1-2; D is uncertain. CDR3 length: 15 residues. The V gene's germline CDR1 is LGHNT and CDR2 FRNRAP. V was pared by 6 bases and J by 2 bases, with 16 bases between. The CDR3 sequence is CASGRSGLFNYGYTF. The CDR3 DNA reads TGTGCTAGTGGCCGTTCTGGACTCTTCAACTATGGCTACACCTTC.

The chain has TRBV6-1 and TRBJ1-1; maybe TRBD1 (5 bases). This CDR3 comprises 14 residues. The germline V and J ends were trimmed by 7 bases and 4 bases, with 16 bases remaining between them. CDR1 and CDR2 (germline): MNHNS, SASEGT. The CDR3: CASTKGGRGTEAFF. CDR3 in DNA: TGTGCCAGCACCAAGGGCGGGAGGGGCACTGAAGCTTTCTTT.

This clone was observed a handful of times. V usage is TRBV6-6 and J usage is TRBJ1-2; weak D call: TRBD1 (5 bases). V shed 6 bases and J shed 2 bases, with 16 bases lying between them. The germline CDR1 and CDR2 sequences are MNHNY and SVGAGI (reference sequence). The CDR3 loop spans 15 amino acids. CDR3 DNA sequence: TGTGCCAGCAGGCCAGGCGAGGGACCAAACTATGGCTACACCTTC. This sequence encodes CASRPGEGPNYGYTF.

About this clone itself: Other nucleotide sequences from this sample produce the same CDR3. The CDR3 bases are TGTGCCTGGAGTCCCGGGACAGGGGTTGGGTACTTC. Translation gives CAWSPGTGVGYF. The rearrangement links TRBV30 to TRBJ2-5; 10 nucleotides match TRBD1. The V segment lost 2 bases and the J segment 13 bases; nucleotides outside the gene matches: 7. The CDR3 is 12 residues long. Germline V gene lookup returns CDR1 GTSNPN and CDR2 SVGIG (reference sequence).

This chain links TRBV6-5 with TRBJ2-7, with TRBD1 matching 7 bases. V lost 8 bases to trimming and J lost 0 bases; unmatched junction nucleotides: 10. The germline gives CDR1 MNHEY, CDR2 SVGAGI. The CDR3 totals 15 residues. Written as DNA, the CDR3 is TGTGCCAGCCCCTGGGGACAGTTACTCTCCTACGAGCAGTACTTC. Translated: CASPWGQLLSYEQYF.

V usage is TRBV7-9 and J usage is TRBJ1-4, with TRBD1 matching 7 bases. J was trimmed by 5 bases and V by 5 bases; bases with no gene match: 5. This CDR3 has 14 residues. CDR1 and CDR2 (germline): SEHNR, FQNEAQ (reference sequence). The CDR3 region is CASSPGQTNEKLFF. CDR3 in DNA: TGTGCCAGCAGCCCGGGACAGACCAATGAAAAACTGTTTTTT.

The rearrangement links TRBV19 to TRBJ2-5; D might be TRBD1 or TRBD2, each matching 6 bases. This CDR3 region has 15 residues. V dropped 5 bases and J dropped 3 bases, with 16 bases sitting between them. The germline CDR1 and CDR2 sequences are LNHDA and SQIVND (reference sequence). The CDR3, as DNA: TGTGCCAGTAGTCCGGGGGCGCTTAGTGAAGAGACCCAGTACTTC. Its protein product is CASSPGALSEETQYF. The full variable domain, its missing parts supplied by reference TRBV19 and TRBJ2-5, is DGGITQSPKYLFRKEGQNVTLSCEQNLNHDAMYWYRQDPGQGLRLIYYSQIVNDFQKGDIAEGYSVSREKKESFPLTVTSAQKNPTAFYLCASSPGALSEETQYFGPGTRLLVL.

J is TRBJ1-1 and V is TRBV19; no reliable D call. CDR1 is LNHDA and CDR2 is SQIVND in the germline V gene (reference sequence). Trimming cost V 7 bases and J 1 base, with 4 bases left between them. This CDR3 contains 11 residues. CDR3 protein: CASTQNTEAFF. CDR3 sequence (DNA): TGTGCCAGTACCCAGAACACTGAAGCTTTCTTT.

The chain employs TRBV9 and TRBJ1-1; possible D gene TRBD1, 6 bases. The germline CDR1 and CDR2 sequences are SGDLS and YYNGEE. V gave up 0 bases and J gave up 6 bases, with 12 bases separating them. The CDR3 contains 14 residues. The DNA of the CDR3 is TGTGCCAGCAGCGTAGTTAACAGGGTAGCTGAAGCTTTCTTT. Its translation: CASSVVNRVAEAFF.

This clone is a singleton in its sample. The V and J genes are TRBV6-1 and TRBJ2-7; a weak D match, TRBD2 (5 bases). The V and J ends lost 2 bases and 4 bases respectively, with 15 bases between them. The CDR3 is 15 residues long. Per germline, CDR1 MNHNS and CDR2 SASEGT. CDR3 DNA sequence: TGTGCCAGCAGTGAAATAGGTAGAGGGATATACGAGCAGTACTTC. Residues: CASSEIGRGIYEQYF.

This sequence joins TRBV29-1 and TRBJ1-1, with a possible D match to TRBD1 (6 bases). CDR3 length: 15 amino acids. V lost 4 bases and J lost 4, with 19 bases in between. The germline CDR1 and CDR2 sequences are SQVTM and ANQGSEA. The chain's CDR3 is CSVGGGYGWTTEAFF. In DNA, the CDR3 is TGCAGCGTTGGAGGGGGTTACGGTTGGACCACTGAAGCTTTCTTT.

The rearrangement links TRBV5-6 to TRBJ1-2; D not resolved. Germline values: CDR1 SGHDT, CDR2 YYEEEE. Trimming removed 4 bases at V and 10 bases at J, with 11 bases between. CDR3 length: 11 amino acids. The CDR3 nucleotides read TGTGCCAGCAGCCCCGGGGAAGTCTACACCTTC. It specifies CASSPGEVYTF.

The chain couples TRBV28 to TRBJ1-6; no definite D call. The CDR3 length is 14 residues. V shed 6 bases and J shed 0 bases, with 6 bases lying between them. The V gene's germline CDR1 is MDHEN and CDR2 SYDVKM. CDR3 sequence reads: CASSWSSYNSPLHF. The CDR3 DNA sequence: TGTGCCAGCAGCTGGAGCTCCTATAATTCACCCCTCCACTTT. Full variable domain (outside the CDR3, taken from reference TRBV28 and TRBJ1-6): DVKVTQSSRYLVKRTGEKVFLECVQDMDHENMFWYRQDPGLGLRLIYFSYDVKMKEKGDIPEGYSVSREKKERFSLILESASTNQTSMYLCASSWSSYNSPLHFGNGTRLTVT.

A remark on this clone: Other DNA sequences in this specimen translate into the identical CDR3. The chain couples TRBV5-4 to TRBJ1-6, with D perhaps TRBD1 (5 bases). The germline CDR1 and CDR2 sequences are SGHNT and YYREEE (reference sequence). The length of the CDR3 is 13 residues. Between the trimmed V and J ends, which lost 4 bases and 11 bases, there was a span of 13 bases. In nucleotides, the CDR3 is TGTGCCAGCAGCGGGGGGACGCCAACACCCCTCCACTTT. It yields the protein CASSGGTPTPLHF.

The chain recombines TRBV5-5 with TRBJ2-7; TRBD2 matches at 7 bases. Germline V gene lookup returns CDR1 SGHKS and CDR2 YYEKEE (reference sequence). The CDR3 has 14 residues. Trimming took 2 bases from V and 0 from J; bases not matched to a gene: 2. CDR3 sequence reads: CASSFPSGSYEQYF. The CDR3 bases are TGTGCCAGCAGCTTCCCTAGCGGCTCCTACGAGCAGTACTTC. Full variable domain (outside the CDR3, taken from reference TRBV5-5 and TRBJ2-7): DAGVTQSPTHLIKTRGQQVTLRCSPISGHKSVSWYQQVLGQGPQFIFQYYEKEERGRGNFPDRFSARQFPNYSSELNVNALLLGDSALYLCASSFPSGSYEQYFGPGTRLTVT.

The V call is TRBV5-6, the J call TRBJ2-1; 11 bases are a match to TRBD2. The CDR3 has 16 residues. With 1 base clipped from V and 0 bases from J, the junction kept 0 bases outside the gene matches. The germline CDR1 and CDR2 sequences are SGHDT and YYEEEE. The CDR3 is CASSLLAGGSYNEQFF. The CDR3 DNA follows: TGTGCCAGCAGCTTGCTAGCGGGAGGCTCCTACAATGAGCAGTTCTTC.

The chain is built from TRBV7-9 and TRBJ1-4; no reliable D call. V was trimmed by 5 bases and J by 5 bases, leaving 15 bases between them. Germline V lookup: CDR1 SEHNR, CDR2 FQNEAQ (reference sequence). This CDR3 contains 15 residues. Here the CDR3 reads CASSPRGIANEKLFF. Written as DNA, the CDR3 is TGTGCCAGCAGCCCCAGAGGGATAGCAAATGAAAAACTGTTTTTT.

This chain joins TRBV9 and TRBJ1-5; 12 nucleotides align to TRBD1. Germline assignment: CDR1 SGDLS and CDR2 YYNGEE. The ends lost 5 bases at V and 0 bases at J; junction bases unmatched: 12. CDR3 length: 19 amino acids. CDR3 nucleotide sequence: TGTGCCAGCAGTGAGCCCGGGACAGGGGGCCTTTATAGCAATCAGCCCCAGCATTTT. Translated: CASSEPGTGGLYSNQPQHF.

The chain has TRBV30 and TRBJ1-1; no reliable D call. Germline CDR1 is GTSNPN and CDR2 is SVGIG (reference sequence). Trimming removed 5 bases from V and 7 bases from J, with 14 bases in between. The CDR3 has 12 residues. CDR3 DNA: TGTGCCTGGGGGAAACAGCTACATGAAGCTTTCTTT. This gives the protein CAWGKQLHEAFF.

This clone was seen a few times. The CDR3 sequence: CASSELAGGTGELFF. CDR3 in DNA: TGTGCCAGCAGTGAACTAGCGGGGGGCACCGGGGAGCTGTTTTTT. The chain links TRBV6-1 to TRBJ2-2, with 11 bases identical to TRBD2. With V trimmed by 2 bases and J by 4 bases, 0 bases remained unmatched. Per the germline V gene, CDR1 is MNHNS and CDR2 is SASEGT. This CDR3 is 15 amino acids long.

J is TRBJ2-1 and V is TRBV27; TRBD1 is a possible D gene (5 bases). The CDR3 is 11 amino acids. Deletions cut 6 bases from V and 8 bases from J, with 8 bases between. Germline V CDR1 and CDR2: MNHEY, SMNVEV (reference sequence). The DNA of the CDR3 is TGTGCCAGCAGGGCAGGGCATGAGCAGTTCTTC. Translating gives CASRAGHEQFF.

The V and J genes are TRBV2 and TRBJ2-1, with 7 bases that match TRBD2. CDR1 is SNHLY and CDR2 is FYNNEI in the germline V gene. The CDR3 spans 14 residues. V shed 7 bases and J 3 bases; nucleotides not matched to a gene: 6. CDR3 coding DNA: TGTGCCAGCACCCTGGGCGGGGGCTACAATGAGCAGTTCTTC. Protein product: CASTLGGGYNEQFF.

This chain links TRBV5-1 with TRBJ2-7; D is possibly TRBD1 (6 bases). Deletions cut 2 bases from V and 2 bases from J, with 20 bases between. The CDR3 is 17 amino acids. Germline CDR1 is SGHRS and CDR2 is YFSETQ. The CDR3 region is CASSLSSTGLTTYEQYF. Written as DNA, the CDR3 is TGCGCCAGCAGCTTATCCTCGACAGGACTGACTACCTACGAGCAGTACTTC.

The chain carries TRBV15 and TRBJ2-5, with D possibly being TRBD2 (6 bases). CDR3 size: 12 residues. The V end was cut by 5 bases, the J end by 5 bases, with 9 bases between. Per germline, CDR1 LNHNV and CDR2 YYDKDF (reference sequence). The DNA of the CDR3 is TGTGCCACCAGCCGGGGGATTGAGACCCAGTACTTC. Translation gives CATSRGIETQYF.

V is TRBV5-4 and J is TRBJ1-3; no definite D call. This CDR3 has 15 residues. Trimming took off 1 base at V and 0 bases at J, with 8 bases between the two ends. The germline CDR1 and CDR2 sequences are SGHNT and YYREEE (reference sequence). The CDR3 reads CASSLSPISGNTIYF. The CDR3 DNA is TGTGCCAGCAGCTTGAGTCCTATCTCTGGAAACACCATATATTTT.

This chain's CDR3 is CASSLVGQAANYGYTF. CDR3 DNA sequence: TGCGCCAGCAGCTTGGTCGGACAGGCAGCAAACTATGGCTACACCTTC. The genes are TRBV5-1 and TRBJ1-2; TRBD1 matches 7 bases. The CDR3 extends over 16 amino acids. Per germline, CDR1 SGHRS and CDR2 YFSETQ. Trimming cost V 0 bases and J 2 bases; bases outside gene matches: 7.

V and J are TRBV5-1 and TRBJ1-2, with 11 bases identical to TRBD1. CDR3 length equals 15 residues. Germline V gene sequence: CDR1 SGHRS, CDR2 YFSETQ. V lost 1 base and J lost 8; bases outside the gene matches: 7. The CDR3 coding sequence is TGCGCCAGCAGCTTGACGGGACAGGGGGTAGAGGGCTACACCTTC. Its protein is CASSLTGQGVEGYTF.